Listed below are T cell receptor beta chains from one sample, sequenced in a study of beta chain features in type 1 diabetes. Clones were read by immunoSEQ multiplex PCR, and TCRdb kept only the in-frame ones, dropping some. The data show approximately 300,000 clones, more than 9.5% seen once. Sequencing used naive CD4+ T cells from blood. These receptors all stem from a woman aged 25 to 39 in good health. Both conserved end residues are part of each CDR3. Fields, in order: clone size, J gene, D gene, V gene, CDR3 protein, CDR3 DNA. D genes are given only for firm matches. Clone size is stated in some rows and not others, as once, few, many or a class when expanded.

clone size: NA; J gene: TRBJ2-5; D gene: NA; V gene: TRBV27; CDR3 protein: CASSRPGLGETQYF; CDR3 DNA: TGTGCCAGCAGTCGCCCAGGACTTGGGGAGACCCAGTACTTC
clone size: few; J gene: TRBJ2-7; D gene: NA; V gene: TRBV27; CDR3 protein: CASSYDRYSYEQYF; CDR3 DNA: TGTGCCAGCAGCTATGACAGGTACTCCTACGAGCAGTACTTC
clone size: few; J gene: TRBJ2-5; D gene: TRBD2; V gene: TRBV7-2; CDR3 protein: CASTPGLVSETQYF; CDR3 DNA: TGTGCCAGCACCCCGGGACTAGTTTCTGAGACCCAGTACTTC
clone size: NA; J gene: TRBJ2-7; D gene: TRBD2; V gene: TRBV5-6; CDR3 protein: CASSSGGRVEQYF; CDR3 DNA: TGTGCCAGCAGCTCGGGAGGGAGGGTCGAGCAGTACTTC
clone size: NA; J gene: TRBJ1-2; D gene: NA; V gene: TRBV7-2; CDR3 protein: CASSFDSLNYGYTF; CDR3 DNA: TGTGCCAGCAGTTTCGACAGCCTCAACTATGGCTACACCTTC
clone size: NA; J gene: TRBJ1-3; D gene: TRBD1; V gene: TRBV7-2; CDR3 protein: CASRGQGVPGNTIYF; CDR3 DNA: TGTGCCAGCAGGGGACAGGGAGTCCCTGGAAACACCATATATTTT
clone size: NA; J gene: TRBJ1-4; D gene: NA; V gene: TRBV7-2; CDR3 protein: CASSLLEATNEKLFF; CDR3 DNA: TGTGCCAGCAGCTTATTAGAAGCAACTAATGAAAAACTGTTTTTT
clone size: NA; J gene: TRBJ2-5; D gene: TRBD1; V gene: TRBV9; CDR3 protein: CASSRPGGAETQYF; CDR3 DNA: TGTGCCAGCAGCCGTCCAGGGGGCGCGGAGACCCAGTACTTC
clone size: few; J gene: TRBJ2-6; D gene: TRBD1; V gene: TRBV19; CDR3 protein: CASRRRQGSTGANVLTF; CDR3 DNA: TGTGCCAGTAGGAGAAGACAGGGGTCTACTGGGGCCAACGTCCTGACTTTC
clone size: few; J gene: TRBJ2-1; D gene: TRBD1; V gene: TRBV4-3; CDR3 protein: CASSLTGTSYNEQFF; CDR3 DNA: TGCGCCAGCAGCCTGACAGGGACCTCCTACAATGAGCAGTTCTTC
clone size: NA; J gene: TRBJ1-2; D gene: TRBD1; V gene: TRBV28; CDR3 protein: CASSSPTGYSDGYTF; CDR3 DNA: TGTGCCAGCAGCTCCCCGACAGGGTATTCGGATGGCTACACCTTC
clone size: NA; J gene: TRBJ2-3; D gene: TRBD2; V gene: TRBV30; CDR3 protein: CAWSPGLAGGTDTQYF; CDR3 DNA: TGTGCCTGGAGTCCGGGACTAGCGGGCGGCACAGATACGCAGTATTTT
clone size: NA; J gene: TRBJ1-4; D gene: NA; V gene: TRBV18; CDR3 protein: CASSPLDASGEKLFF; CDR3 DNA: TGTGCCAGCTCACCACTAGACGCTAGCGGTGAAAAACTGTTTTTT
clone size: few; J gene: TRBJ2-3; D gene: NA; V gene: TRBV7-2; CDR3 protein: CASSLVESWSVF; CDR3 DNA: TGTGCCAGCAGCTTAGTCGAGAGTTGGTCCGTTTTT
clone size: few; J gene: TRBJ2-7; D gene: NA; V gene: TRBV4-1; CDR3 protein: CASSQVGAYEQYF; CDR3 DNA: TGCGCCAGCAGCCAAGTAGGGGCCTACGAGCAGTACTTC
clone size: few; J gene: TRBJ2-5; D gene: TRBD1; V gene: TRBV10-3; CDR3 protein: CAISGGQGQETQYF; CDR3 DNA: TGTGCCATCAGTGGCGGACAGGGCCAAGAGACCCAGTACTTC
clone size: NA; J gene: TRBJ2-5; D gene: TRBD2; V gene: TRBV29-1; CDR3 protein: CSVAGLAGSETQYF; CDR3 DNA: TGCAGCGTTGCGGGACTAGCGGGATCAGAGACCCAGTACTTC
clone size: NA; J gene: TRBJ2-1; D gene: TRBD1; V gene: TRBV6-1; CDR3 protein: CASRDRAVHEQFF; CDR3 DNA: TGTGCCAGCAGGGACAGGGCGGTTCATGAGCAGTTCTTC
clone size: few; J gene: TRBJ2-1; D gene: NA; V gene: TRBV9; CDR3 protein: CASSVGGGSGIYNEQFF; CDR3 DNA: TGTGCCAGCAGCGTAGGCGGAGGGAGTGGGATATACAATGAGCAGTTCTTC
clone size: NA; J gene: TRBJ2-7; D gene: NA; V gene: TRBV5-5; CDR3 protein: CASSLASGLNSYEQYF; CDR3 DNA: TGTGCCAGCAGCTTGGCCTCCGGGTTAAACTCCTACGAGCAGTACTTC
clone size: few; J gene: TRBJ2-1; D gene: NA; V gene: TRBV4-3; CDR3 protein: CASSQGFGGFYNEQFF; CDR3 DNA: TGCGCCAGCAGCCAAGGCTTTGGCGGGTTCTACAATGAGCAGTTCTTC
clone size: NA; J gene: TRBJ2-7; D gene: TRBD1; V gene: TRBV6-5; CDR3 protein: CASRGTGRYEQYF; CDR3 DNA: TGTGCCAGCAGGGGGACAGGGCGATACGAGCAGTACTTC
clone size: few; J gene: TRBJ2-1; D gene: TRBD2; V gene: TRBV5-4; CDR3 protein: CASSRSGTSLDNEQFF; CDR3 DNA: TGTGCCAGCAGCCGCTCCGGGACTAGCCTCGACAATGAGCAGTTCTTC
clone size: few; J gene: TRBJ2-5; D gene: TRBD2; V gene: TRBV5-4; CDR3 protein: CASSLLAGVGETQYF; CDR3 DNA: TGTGCCAGCAGCCTCCTAGCGGGAGTTGGGGAGACCCAGTACTTC
clone size: few; J gene: TRBJ2-5; D gene: NA; V gene: TRBV2; CDR3 protein: CASGGTPQETQYF; CDR3 DNA: TGTGCCAGCGGCGGGACGCCACAAGAGACCCAGTACTTC
clone size: NA; J gene: TRBJ1-1; D gene: NA; V gene: TRBV18; CDR3 protein: CASGGARADTEAFF; CDR3 DNA: TGTGCCAGCGGGGGGGCCAGGGCGGACACTGAAGCTTTCTTT
clone size: NA; J gene: TRBJ2-7; D gene: NA; V gene: TRBV5-1; CDR3 protein: CASSAGPRDEQYF; CDR3 DNA: TGCGCCAGCAGCGCCGGGCCCAGGGACGAGCAGTACTTC
clone size: NA; J gene: TRBJ1-2; D gene: NA; V gene: TRBV19; CDR3 protein: CASSRGDAGGNYGYTF; CDR3 DNA: TGTGCCAGTAGTCGCGGGGACGCAGGCGGAAATTATGGCTACACCTTC
clone size: few; J gene: TRBJ1-1; D gene: NA; V gene: TRBV15; CDR3 protein: CATSRGVRSSGSTEAFF; CDR3 DNA: TGTGCCACCAGCAGAGGGGTTCGGAGCAGCGGCAGCACTGAAGCTTTCTTT